A single sample gave rise to the 14 T cell receptor beta chains below, sequenced in a study of blood T cell repertoires in COVID-19. Assay: immunoSEQ multiplex PCR; the TCRdb copy retains only in-frame clones and omits some. The sample has around 270,000 clones; around 82% are singletons. Sequencing input: peripheral blood. The receptors were sampled from a person in their 70s with COVID-19, enrolled during active disease.

This clone was recorded only once. V is TRBV19 and J is TRBJ1-1; 8 bases map to TRBD1. Germline CDR1 reads LNHDA; CDR2 reads SQIVND (reference sequence). This CDR3 is built from 13 residues. Trimming removed 6 bases from V and 3 bases from J; junction bases left unmatched: 3. The chain's CDR3 is CASSRQGYTEAFF. In DNA form, the CDR3 reads TGTGCCAGTAGCCGACAGGGGTACACTGAAGCTTTCTTT. The variable domain in full, with the rest retrieved from reference TRBV19 and TRBJ1-1, is DGGITQSPKYLFRKEGQNVTLSCEQNLNHDAMYWYRQDPGQGLRLIYYSQIVNDFQKGDIAEGYSVSREKKESFPLTVTSAQKNPTAFYLCASSRQGYTEAFFGQGTRLTVV.

The chain recombines TRBV28 with TRBJ1-1, with 8 bases that match TRBD1. The trim removed 3 bases at V and 1 base at J, leaving 4 bases unmatched. The CDR3 runs to 15 residues. Germline V gene data show CDR1 as MDHEN and CDR2 as SYDVKM. CDR3 residues: CASSLTGEKNTEAFF. CDR3 nucleotides: TGTGCCAGCAGTTTGACAGGGGAGAAGAACACTGAAGCTTTCTTT.

This chain connects TRBV3-1 (or the pseudogene TRBV3-2) to TRBJ1-4; TRBD1 agrees at 8 bases. The germline V gene has CDR1 LGHDT and CDR2 YNNKEL (reference sequence). The CDR3 spans 15 residues. J lost 6 bases, V lost 4 bases, and 7 bases had no gene match. The DNA for the CDR3 is TGTGCCAGCAGCCGCGGACAGGGTGGGTATGAAAAACTGTTTTTT. Protein sequence: CASSRGQGGYEKLFF.

This clone was seen only a few times. The chain joins TRBV15 to TRBJ1-2; 10 bases align to TRBD1. V lost 3 bases to trimming and J lost 7 bases; unmatched junction nucleotides: 2. Per germline, CDR1 LNHNV and CDR2 YYDKDF (reference sequence). The length of the CDR3 is 13 residues. CDR3 loop: CATSRGDRGGYTF. The CDR3 coding sequence is TGTGCCACCAGCAGGGGGGACAGGGGTGGCTACACCTTC.

The chain carries TRBV6-2 or TRBV6-3 and TRBJ2-1, with 9 bases that match TRBD2. This CDR3 spans 15 amino acids. V was pared by 6 bases and J by 4 bases, with 7 bases of the junction left unmatched. The germline V gene has CDR1 MNHEY and CDR2 SVGEGT. DNA of the CDR3: TGTGCCAGCAGCGCCTCTAGCGGGGAATACAATGAGCAGTTCTTC. This encodes CASSASSGEYNEQFF.

The V and J genes are TRBV2 and TRBJ2-3; 9 bases are shared with TRBD2. The germline gives CDR1 SNHLY, CDR2 FYNNEI. This CDR3 contains 14 residues. With V trimmed by 6 bases and J by 1 base, 2 bases remained unmatched. The chain's CDR3 is CASRRTSGTDTQYF. DNA of the CDR3: TGTGCCAGCAGACGGACTAGCGGCACAGATACGCAGTATTTT.

The chain recombines TRBV27 with TRBJ1-5; a weak D match, TRBD1 (6 bases). V dropped 2 bases and J dropped 4 bases, with 9 bases sitting between them. CDR1 and CDR2 (germline): MNHEY, SMNVEV (reference sequence). This CDR3 has 14 amino acids. The CDR3 DNA follows: TGTGCCAGCAGTTTACAGGGGCGAAATCAGCCCCAGCATTTT. The encoded protein is CASSLQGRNQPQHF.

This chain connects TRBV30 to TRBJ1-5; possibly TRBD1 for D (6 bases). Germline assignment: CDR1 GTSNPN and CDR2 SVGIG (reference sequence). V dropped 0 bases and J dropped 12 bases, with 15 bases sitting between them. The CDR3 spans 13 residues. CDR3 sequence reads: CAWSVQGTPLQHF. The DNA of the CDR3 is TGTGCCTGGAGTGTACAGGGCACTCCGCTCCAGCATTTT.

In its sample, this clone was seen a few times. The chain recombines TRBV2 with TRBJ1-6; 7 bases map to TRBD1. This CDR3 contains 14 residues. Germline CDR1 reads SNHLY; CDR2 reads FYNNEI. V dropped 6 bases and J dropped 4; count of bases not matched to a gene: 3. This CDR3 reads CASSRRGYNSPLHF. The CDR3 nucleotides are TGTGCCAGCAGCCGCAGGGGGTATAATTCACCCCTCCACTTT.

The rearrangement uses TRBV9 and TRBJ2-2; 7 nucleotides match TRBD1. CDR1 is SGDLS, CDR2 YYNGEE, per germline. The CDR3 runs to 18 residues. Trimming cost V 0 bases and J 2 bases; bases outside gene matches: 10. The CDR3 sequence: CASSVAIVGTANTGELFF. DNA of the CDR3: TGTGCCAGCAGCGTAGCCATAGTCGGGACAGCAAACACCGGGGAGCTGTTTTTT.

This clone is a singleton in its sample. V usage is TRBV7-8 and J usage is TRBJ2-2; D remains unclear. Germline lookup yields CDR1 SGHVS and CDR2 FQNEAQ. Trimming took off 1 base at V and 2 bases at J, with 17 bases between the two ends. The CDR3 consists of 18 residues. The CDR3 nucleotides read TGTGCCAGCAGCTTAGGGCTGTTGATACAGCAAAACACCGGGGAGCTGTTTTTT. Protein sequence: CASSLGLLIQQNTGELFF.

This chain joins TRBV7-9 and TRBJ1-2; D uncertain. CDR1 is SEHNR, CDR2 FQNEAQ, per germline (reference sequence). V dropped 5 bases and J dropped 4 bases, with 29 bases sitting between them. The CDR3 is 19 residues long. The CDR3: CASSLTHPYSGREFYGYTF. CDR3 nucleotides: TGTGCCAGCAGCCTCACGCATCCTTACTCCGGGAGAGAATTCTATGGCTACACCTTC.

This clone was seen just once. The gene calls are TRBV7-2 and TRBJ1-2, with TRBD1 matching 9 bases. Per the germline V gene, CDR1 is SGHTA and CDR2 is FQGNSA. The CDR3 is made up of 16 amino acids. J was trimmed by 0 bases and V by 5 bases; bases with no gene match: 7. CDR3 sequence reads: CASSEGQGLPNYGYTF. The CDR3 region has the DNA TGTGCCAGCAGCGAAGGACAGGGGCTACCTAACTATGGCTACACCTTC.

The CDR3 loop reads CASSLRDNSPLHF. DNA of the CDR3: TGTGCCAGCAGTCTGAGAGATAATTCACCCCTCCACTTT. The chain is built from TRBV6-5 and TRBJ1-6; unclear D gene. Germline V CDR1 and CDR2: MNHEY, SVGAGI. V was pared by 5 bases and J by 5 bases, with 7 bases between. CDR3 length: 13 amino acids.